These 17 T cell receptor beta chains came from one sample sequenced in a study of cytomegalovirus exposure and HLA in healthy donors. Amplification used 60 Vbeta primers and 13 Jbeta primers. The repertoire was sequenced with immunoSEQ multiplex PCR; TCRdb's copy has only in-frame clones and lacks some. This table has 110,000 to 150,000 clones, around 74% appearing once. Sequenced: PBMCs. These receptors came from a man between 18 and 29 years old in good health and CMV-seropositive.

The chain links TRBV5-1 to TRBJ1-4; 12 bases align to TRBD1. The CDR3 has 14 amino acids. Unmatched junction bases numbered 8, after V lost 7 bases and J lost 10 bases. Germline CDR1 and CDR2: SGHRS and YFSETQ. CDR3 residues: CASAGGTGGGKLFF. CDR3 nucleotide sequence: TGCGCCAGCGCTGGCGGGACAGGGGGCGGAAAACTGTTTTTT. The full variable domain, its missing parts supplied by reference TRBV5-1 and TRBJ1-4, is KAGVTQTPRYLIKTRGQQVTLSCSPISGHRSVSWYQQTPGQGLQFLFEYFSETQRNKGNFPGRFSGRQFSNSRSEMNVSTLELGDSALYLCASAGGTGGGKLFFGSGTQLSVL.

The rearrangement uses TRBV29-1 and TRBJ2-2; maybe TRBD2 (5 bases). This CDR3 is built from 13 residues. Germline V gives CDR1 SQVTM, CDR2 ANQGSEA. V gave up 4 bases and J gave up 0 bases, with 6 bases separating them. In DNA form, the CDR3 reads TGCAGCGTTGGACTAACGAACACCGGGGAGCTGTTTTTT. Amino acids: CSVGLTNTGELFF.

The V and J genes are TRBV7-9 and TRBJ2-1, with TRBD1 identical over 7 bases. Germline V CDR1 and CDR2: SEHNR, FQNEAQ (reference sequence). CDR3 size: 15 residues. V dropped 1 base and J dropped 8; count of bases not matched to a gene: 8. Here the CDR3 reads CASSLVRQGTDEQFF. The CDR3 nucleotides read TGTGCCAGCAGCTTAGTCCGACAGGGTACTGATGAGCAGTTCTTC.

The J gene is TRBJ2-7, the V gene TRBV2; TRBD1 agrees at 9 bases. Germline assignment: CDR1 SNHLY and CDR2 FYNNEI. The junction had 1 base not matched to a gene; V was cut back by 2 bases and J by 2 bases. The CDR3 loop spans 14 amino acids. This chain's CDR3 is CASSERTGAYEQYF. The DNA of the CDR3 is TGTGCCAGCAGTGAACGGACAGGGGCCTACGAGCAGTACTTC. The variable domain in full, with the rest retrieved from reference TRBV2 and TRBJ2-7, is EPEVTQTPSHQVTQMGQEVILRCVPISNHLYFYWYRQILGQKVEFLVSFYNNEISEKSEIFDDQFSVERPDGSNFTLKIRSTKLEDSAMYFCASSERTGAYEQYFGPGTRLTVT.

J is TRBJ1-2 and V is TRBV28, with a tentative D call TRBD1 (6 bases). Per the germline V gene, CDR1 is MDHEN and CDR2 is SYDVKM. The V and J ends lost 8 bases and 6 bases respectively, with 19 bases between them. The CDR3 spans 14 residues. DNA for the CDR3: TGTGCCAGCGGGGGCCCTAGACGGCTTAATGGCTACACCTTC. This sequence encodes CASGGPRRLNGYTF.

The chain has TRBV4-1 and TRBJ2-1, with D unclear. The CDR3 runs to 14 residues. V was cut by 5 bases and J by 9 bases, with 17 bases left in between. Germline loops: CDR1 MGHRA, CDR2 YSYEKL. The CDR3 sequence is CASSFGGPLGEQFF. The CDR3 DNA follows: TGCGCCAGCAGCTTCGGTGGGCCCCTTGGTGAGCAGTTCTTC.

This clone occurred once. The chain uses TRBV5-8 and TRBJ1-5, with D possibly TRBD1 on 6 matching bases. The CDR3 covers 15 residues. Germline lookup yields CDR1 SGHTS and CDR2 YDEGEE. V lost 4 bases and J 0 bases, leaving 11 bases between the germline ends. In DNA, the CDR3 is TGTGCCAGCAGCACAGGACAGTATAGCAATCAGCCCCAGCATTTT. It translates to CASSTGQYSNQPQHF. The complete variable domain, with remaining parts taken from reference TRBV5-8 and TRBJ1-5, reads EAGVTQSPTHLIKTRGQQATLRCSPISGHTSVYWYQQALGLGLQFLLWYDEGEERNRGNFPPRFSGRQFPNYSSELNVNALELEDSALYLCASSTGQYSNQPQHFGDGTRLSIL.

The chain couples TRBV11-3 to TRBJ2-7; D remains ambiguous. Trimming removed 3 bases from V and 6 bases from J, with 12 bases in between. The germline gives CDR1 SGHNT, CDR2 YENEEA. The CDR3 extends over 13 amino acids. Here the CDR3 reads CASSFSLETEQYF. The CDR3 nucleotides are TGTGCCAGCAGCTTTTCCCTGGAGACCGAGCAGTACTTC.

V gene TRBV4-3 combines with J gene TRBJ2-7, with TRBD2 matching over 14 bases. There are 15 residues in the CDR3. Germline V gene sequence: CDR1 LGHNA, CDR2 YSLEER. The ends lost 1 base at V and 7 bases at J; junction bases unmatched: 3. CDR3 in DNA: TGCGCCAGCAGCCAAGGACTAGCGGGAGGGTTTGAGCAGTACTTC. Its translation: CASSQGLAGGFEQYF.

The chain employs TRBV21-1 and TRBJ2-4; the table's D call of TRBD1 was not tested on the DNA. TRBV21-1 is deemed a pseudogene. The length of the CDR3 is 14 residues. CDR3 DNA: TGTGCCAGCAGCAAAGTCCACAGTAAAAACATTCAGTACTTC. Its protein is CASSKVHSKNIQYF.

This rearrangement joins TRBV5-1 to TRBJ1-2; TRBD1 matches 9 bases. V shed 4 bases and J 4 bases; nucleotides not matched to a gene: 11. The CDR3 is made up of 16 amino acids. Germline V gene lookup returns CDR1 SGHRS and CDR2 YFSETQ. The CDR3 protein is CASSKDRGRTGYGYTF. CDR3 nucleotides: TGCGCCAGCAGCAAGGACAGGGGACGAACAGGCTATGGCTACACCTTC.

This sequence joins TRBV9 and TRBJ2-1; 8 bases fit TRBD2. CDR1 SGDLS and CDR2 YYNGEE come from the germline V gene. The V gene end was trimmed by 0 bases and the J gene end by 7 bases; junction bases not matched to a gene: 12. The CDR3 runs to 17 residues. The CDR3 reads CASSVEGLGRAGNEQFF. CDR3 DNA: TGTGCCAGCAGCGTAGAAGGCCTCGGGAGGGCCGGGAATGAGCAGTTCTTC.

This clone occurred a few times. The chain is built from TRBV6-4 and TRBJ2-2; 7 bases align to TRBD2. Germline values: CDR1 MRHNA, CDR2 SNTAGT. This CDR3 has 14 residues. J lost 3 bases, V lost 2 bases, and 0 bases had no gene match. Here the CDR3 reads CASSDGRDTGELFF. The CDR3 coding sequence is TGTGCCAGCAGTGACGGGAGGGACACCGGGGAGCTGTTTTTT.

The genes are TRBV13 and TRBJ2-5, with TRBD2 matching over 11 bases. J gave up 5 bases and V 5 bases, and 4 bases lay outside the gene matches. This CDR3 has 14 amino acids. Per the germline V gene, CDR1 is PRHDT and CDR2 is FYEKMQ (reference sequence). CDR3 sequence: CASSTRLAGETQYF. In DNA, the CDR3 is TGTGCCAGCAGCACTAGACTAGCGGGGGAGACCCAGTACTTC. Full variable domain (remainder filled in from reference TRBV13 and TRBJ2-5): AAGVIQSPRHLIKEKRETATLKCYPIPRHDTVYWYQQGPGQDPQFLISFYEKMQSDKGSIPDRFSAQQFSDYHSELNMSSLELGDSALYFCASSTRLAGETQYFGPGTRLLVL.

This clone was observed a few times. The V call is TRBV5-4, the J call TRBJ1-4, with D tentatively TRBD1 (5 bases). The CDR3 runs 14 residues. Germline CDR1 reads SGHNT; CDR2 reads YYREEE (reference sequence). Trimming cost V 1 base and J 4 bases, with 8 bases left between them. The CDR3: CASSLPGLNEKLFF. Written as DNA, the CDR3 is TGTGCCAGCAGCTTGCCAGGGCTTAATGAAAAACTGTTTTTT.

CDR3 DNA: TGTGCCAGCAGCCGTGACACTGAAGCTTTCTTT. Amino acid sequence: CASSRDTEAFF. The genes are TRBV5-6 and TRBJ1-1; D unresolved. Between the trimmed V and J ends, which lost 4 bases and 3 bases, there was a span of 4 bases. The CDR3 is 11 residues long. Per the germline V gene, CDR1 is SGHDT and CDR2 is YYEEEE.

The sample holds one count of this clone. This chain links TRBV19 with TRBJ1-6; D gene uncertain. V dropped 7 bases and J dropped 5 bases, with 12 bases sitting between them. This CDR3 is 14 amino acids long. Germline-derived CDR1 and CDR2 are LNHDA and SQIVND (reference sequence). As DNA, the CDR3 is TGTGCCAGTACTAAATCCTCGCATAATTCACCCCTCCACTTT. This codes for CASTKSSHNSPLHF.